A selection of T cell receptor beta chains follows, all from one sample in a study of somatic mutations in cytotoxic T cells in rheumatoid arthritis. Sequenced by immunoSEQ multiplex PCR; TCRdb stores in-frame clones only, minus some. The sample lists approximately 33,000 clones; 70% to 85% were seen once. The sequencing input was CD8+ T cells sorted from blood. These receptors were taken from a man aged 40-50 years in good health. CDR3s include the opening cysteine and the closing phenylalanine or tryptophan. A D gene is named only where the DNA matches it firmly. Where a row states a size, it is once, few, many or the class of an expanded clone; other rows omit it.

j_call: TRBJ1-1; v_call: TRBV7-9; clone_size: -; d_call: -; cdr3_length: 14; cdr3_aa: CASSLVKDYTEAFF
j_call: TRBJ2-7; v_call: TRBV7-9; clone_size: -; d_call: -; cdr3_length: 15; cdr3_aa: CASSYPGTPDYEQYF
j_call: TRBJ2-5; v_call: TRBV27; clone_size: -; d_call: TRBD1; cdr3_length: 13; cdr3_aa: CASRSGQGETQYF
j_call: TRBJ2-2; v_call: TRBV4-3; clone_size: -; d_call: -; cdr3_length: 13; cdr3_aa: CASSHFVTGELFF
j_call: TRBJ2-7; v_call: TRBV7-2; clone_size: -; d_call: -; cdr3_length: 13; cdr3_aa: CASSSSGAYEQYF
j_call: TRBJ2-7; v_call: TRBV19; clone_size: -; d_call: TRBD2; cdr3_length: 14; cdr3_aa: CASSLAGTAYEQYF
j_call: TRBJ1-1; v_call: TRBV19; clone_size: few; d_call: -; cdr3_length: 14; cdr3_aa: CASRTDSALTEAFF
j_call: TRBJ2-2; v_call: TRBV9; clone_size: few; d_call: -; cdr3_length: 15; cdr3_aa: CASSVAWAYTGELFF
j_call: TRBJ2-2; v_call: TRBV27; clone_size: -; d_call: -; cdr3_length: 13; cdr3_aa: CASSGTNTGELFF
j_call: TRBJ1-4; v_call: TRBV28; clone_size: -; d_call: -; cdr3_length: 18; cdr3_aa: CASSLNIRDGATNEKLFF
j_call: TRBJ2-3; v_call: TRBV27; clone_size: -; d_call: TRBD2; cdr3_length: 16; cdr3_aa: CASSSGLAGVTDTQYF
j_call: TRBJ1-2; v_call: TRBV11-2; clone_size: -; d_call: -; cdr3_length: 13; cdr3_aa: CASSFGANYGYTF
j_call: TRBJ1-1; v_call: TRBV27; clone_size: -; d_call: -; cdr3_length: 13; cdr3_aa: CASSLSANTEAFF
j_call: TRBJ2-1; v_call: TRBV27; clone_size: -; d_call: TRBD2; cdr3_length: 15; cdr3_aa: CASSRSGNTYNEQFF
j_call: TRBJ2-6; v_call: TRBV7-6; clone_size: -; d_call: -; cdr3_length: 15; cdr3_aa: CASSPDGSGANVLTF
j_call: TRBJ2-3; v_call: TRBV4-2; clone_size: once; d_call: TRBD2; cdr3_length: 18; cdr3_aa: CASSRDLLAGEKTDTQYF
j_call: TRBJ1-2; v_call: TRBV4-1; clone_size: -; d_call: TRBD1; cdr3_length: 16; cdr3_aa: CASRGQEKGPNYGYTF
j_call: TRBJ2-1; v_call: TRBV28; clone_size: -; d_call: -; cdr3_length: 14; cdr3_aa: CASSKWQGLNEQFF
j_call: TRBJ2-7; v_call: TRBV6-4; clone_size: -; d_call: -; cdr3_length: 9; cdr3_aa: CASSEEQYF
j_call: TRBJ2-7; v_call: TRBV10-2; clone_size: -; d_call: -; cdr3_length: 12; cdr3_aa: CASERGNYEQYF
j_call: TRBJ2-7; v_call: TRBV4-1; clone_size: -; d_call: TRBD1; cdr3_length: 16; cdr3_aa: CASSQDPGQNSYEQYF
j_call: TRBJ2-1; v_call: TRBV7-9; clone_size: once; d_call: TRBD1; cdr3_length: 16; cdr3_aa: CASSLVRTGGADEQFF
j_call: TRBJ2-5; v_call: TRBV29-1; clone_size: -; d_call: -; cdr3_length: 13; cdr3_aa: CSVEGSLEETQYF
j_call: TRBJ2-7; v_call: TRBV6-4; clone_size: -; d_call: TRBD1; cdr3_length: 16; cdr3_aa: CASSEEQGTGSYEQYF
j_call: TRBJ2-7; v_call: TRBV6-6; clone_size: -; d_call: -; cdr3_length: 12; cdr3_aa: CASSYSSNEQYF
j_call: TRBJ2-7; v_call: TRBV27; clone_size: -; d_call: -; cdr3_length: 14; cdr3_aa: CASSPYQGNYEQYF
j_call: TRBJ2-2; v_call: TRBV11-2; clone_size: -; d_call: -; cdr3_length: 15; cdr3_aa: CATDYVRVNTGELFF
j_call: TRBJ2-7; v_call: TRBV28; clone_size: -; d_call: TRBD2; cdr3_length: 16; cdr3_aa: CASSYGAGGHAYEQYF
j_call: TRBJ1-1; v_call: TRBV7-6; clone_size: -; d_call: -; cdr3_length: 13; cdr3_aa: CASSPPRDTEAFF
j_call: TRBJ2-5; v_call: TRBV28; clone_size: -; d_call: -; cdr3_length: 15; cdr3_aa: CASTPPGSYQETQYF
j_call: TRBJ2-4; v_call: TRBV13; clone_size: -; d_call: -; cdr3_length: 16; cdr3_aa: CASSPLAREAKNIQYF
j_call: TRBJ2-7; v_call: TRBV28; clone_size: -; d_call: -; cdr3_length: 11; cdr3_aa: CASSLDQLAYF
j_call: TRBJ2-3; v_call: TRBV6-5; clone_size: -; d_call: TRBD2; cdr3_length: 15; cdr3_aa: CASSPRLAGGDTQYF
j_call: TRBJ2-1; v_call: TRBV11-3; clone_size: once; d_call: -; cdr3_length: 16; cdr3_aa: CASSSQEMRNYNEQFF
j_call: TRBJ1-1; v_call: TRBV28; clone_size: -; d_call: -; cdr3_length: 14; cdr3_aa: CASTLGGRNTEAFF
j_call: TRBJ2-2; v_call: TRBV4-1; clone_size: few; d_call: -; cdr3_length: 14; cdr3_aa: CASSGELNTGELFF
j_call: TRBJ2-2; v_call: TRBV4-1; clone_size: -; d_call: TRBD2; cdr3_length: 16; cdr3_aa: CASSQVAGGIVGELFF
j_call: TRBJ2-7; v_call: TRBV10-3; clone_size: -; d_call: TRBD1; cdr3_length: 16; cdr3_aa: CAISAPSTGPTYEQYF
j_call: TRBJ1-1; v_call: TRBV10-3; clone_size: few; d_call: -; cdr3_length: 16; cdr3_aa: CAISDLAGKVGTEAFF
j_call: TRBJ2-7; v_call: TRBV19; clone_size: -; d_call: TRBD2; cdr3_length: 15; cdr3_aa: CASSIDKQRGYEQYF
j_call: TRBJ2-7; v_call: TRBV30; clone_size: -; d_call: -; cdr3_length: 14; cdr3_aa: CAWRAPANSYEQYF
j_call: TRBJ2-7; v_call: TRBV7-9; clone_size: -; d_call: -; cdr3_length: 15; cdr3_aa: CASSLAQGDSYEQYF
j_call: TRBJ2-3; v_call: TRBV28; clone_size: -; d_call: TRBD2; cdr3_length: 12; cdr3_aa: CASSGLAYTQYF
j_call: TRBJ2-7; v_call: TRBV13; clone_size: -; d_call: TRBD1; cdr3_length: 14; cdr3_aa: CASSFGQGRDEQYF
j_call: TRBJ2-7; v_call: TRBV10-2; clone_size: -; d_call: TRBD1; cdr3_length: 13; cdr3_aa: CASSESGTGAGYF
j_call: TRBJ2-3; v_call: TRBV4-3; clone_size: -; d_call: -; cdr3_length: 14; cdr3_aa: CASREIRDSDTQYF
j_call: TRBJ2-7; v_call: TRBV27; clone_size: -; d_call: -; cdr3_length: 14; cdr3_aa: CASSFGDGTYEQYF
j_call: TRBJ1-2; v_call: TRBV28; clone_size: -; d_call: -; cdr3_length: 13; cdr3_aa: CASRPPGAYGYTF
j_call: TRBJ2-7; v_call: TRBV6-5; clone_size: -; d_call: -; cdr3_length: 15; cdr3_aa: CASSYSSGYSYEQYF
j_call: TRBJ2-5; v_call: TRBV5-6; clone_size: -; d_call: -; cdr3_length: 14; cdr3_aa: CASSIDRLLETQYF